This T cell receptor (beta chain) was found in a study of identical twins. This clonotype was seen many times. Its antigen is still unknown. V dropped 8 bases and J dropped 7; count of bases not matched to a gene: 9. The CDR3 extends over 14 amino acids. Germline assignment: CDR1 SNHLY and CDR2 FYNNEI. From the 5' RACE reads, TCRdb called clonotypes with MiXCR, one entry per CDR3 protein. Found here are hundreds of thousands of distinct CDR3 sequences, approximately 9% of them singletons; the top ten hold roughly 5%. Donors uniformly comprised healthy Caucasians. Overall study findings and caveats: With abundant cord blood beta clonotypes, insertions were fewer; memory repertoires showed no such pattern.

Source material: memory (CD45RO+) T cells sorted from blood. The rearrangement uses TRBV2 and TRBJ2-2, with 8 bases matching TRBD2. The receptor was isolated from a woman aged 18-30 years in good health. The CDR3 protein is CASGSGSGVGELFF. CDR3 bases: TGTGCCAGCGGGAGCGGGAGTGGTGTCGGGGAGCTGTTTTTT.